The sequence of this T cell receptor (beta chain) was determined in a study of blood T cell repertoires in COVID-19. Study details: Collection of acute and convalescent COVID-19 samples took place in the United States, Italy and Spain. PBMCs, B-cell-depleted T cells, or T cells provided the cDNA or gDNA that made up the material.

Measured with immunoSEQ multiplex PCR; TCRdb has only the in-frame clones, and not every one. The data hold roughly 30,000 clones, with approximately 86% observed a single time. Germline CDR1 is SGDLS and CDR2 is YYNGEE. This CDR3 comprises 15 residues. Trimming took 3 bases from V and 6 from J, leaving 16 bases between them. The sample comprised peripheral blood. This clonotype was sampled from a man in his sixties with COVID-19, enrolled during active disease. The rearrangement uses TRBV9 and TRBJ1-5, with D possibly TRBD1 on 6 matching bases. The CDR3 is CASSGGGGMGQPQHF. Written as DNA, the CDR3 is TGTGCCAGCAGCGGAGGGGGAGGGATGGGTCAGCCCCAGCATTTT.